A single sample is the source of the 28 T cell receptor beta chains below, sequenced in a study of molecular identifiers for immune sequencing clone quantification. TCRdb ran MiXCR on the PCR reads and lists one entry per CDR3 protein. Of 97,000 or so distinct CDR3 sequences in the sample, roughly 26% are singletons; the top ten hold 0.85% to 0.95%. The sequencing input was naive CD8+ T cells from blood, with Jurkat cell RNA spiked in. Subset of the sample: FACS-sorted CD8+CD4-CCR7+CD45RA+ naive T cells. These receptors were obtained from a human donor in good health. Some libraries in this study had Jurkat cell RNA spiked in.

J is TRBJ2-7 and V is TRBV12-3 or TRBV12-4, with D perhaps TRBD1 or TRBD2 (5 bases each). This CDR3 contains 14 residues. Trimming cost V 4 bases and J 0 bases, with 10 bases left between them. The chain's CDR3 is CASSSGTVSYEQYF. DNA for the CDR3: TGTGCCAGCAGTTCCGGGACCGTCTCCTACGAGCAGTACTTC.

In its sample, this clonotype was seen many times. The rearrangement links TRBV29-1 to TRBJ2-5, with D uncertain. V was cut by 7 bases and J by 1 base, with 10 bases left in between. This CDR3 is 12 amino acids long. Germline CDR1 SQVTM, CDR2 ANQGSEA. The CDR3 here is CSAWAGQETQYF. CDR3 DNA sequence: TGCAGCGCCTGGGCAGGCCAAGAGACCCAGTACTTC.

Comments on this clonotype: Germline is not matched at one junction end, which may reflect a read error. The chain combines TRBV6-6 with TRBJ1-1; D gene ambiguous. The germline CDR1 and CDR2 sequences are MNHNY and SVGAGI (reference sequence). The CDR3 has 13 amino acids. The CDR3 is CASSFPMNTEAFF. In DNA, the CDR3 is TGTGCCAGCAGCTTTCCGATGAACACCGAAGCTTTCTTT.

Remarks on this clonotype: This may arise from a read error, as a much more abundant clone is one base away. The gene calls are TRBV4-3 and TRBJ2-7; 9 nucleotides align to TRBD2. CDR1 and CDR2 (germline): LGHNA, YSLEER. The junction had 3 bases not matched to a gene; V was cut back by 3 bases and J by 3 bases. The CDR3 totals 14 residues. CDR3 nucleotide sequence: TGCGCCAGCAGCCATGGTAGCGGGGGCTACGAGCAGTACTTC. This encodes CASSHGSGGYEQYF.

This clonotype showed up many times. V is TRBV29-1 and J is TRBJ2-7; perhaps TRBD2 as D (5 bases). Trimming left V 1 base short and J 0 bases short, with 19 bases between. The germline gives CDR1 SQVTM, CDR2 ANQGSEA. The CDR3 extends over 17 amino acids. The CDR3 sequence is CSVEVPPDGKSSYEQYF. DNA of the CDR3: TGCAGCGTTGAAGTTCCCCCGGACGGGAAATCCTCCTACGAGCAGTACTTC.

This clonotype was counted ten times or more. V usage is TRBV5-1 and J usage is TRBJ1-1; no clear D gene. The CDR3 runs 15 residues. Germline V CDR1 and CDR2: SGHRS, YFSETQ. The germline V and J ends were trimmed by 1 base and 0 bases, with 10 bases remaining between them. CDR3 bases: TGCGCCAGCAGCTTGAGTGGGCCTATGAACACTGAAGCTTTCTTT. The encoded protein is CASSLSGPMNTEAFF. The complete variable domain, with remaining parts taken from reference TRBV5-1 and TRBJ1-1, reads KAGVTQTPRYLIKTRGQQVTLSCSPISGHRSVSWYQQTPGQGLQFLFEYFSETQRNKGNFPGRFSGRQFSNSRSEMNVSTLELGDSALYLCASSLSGPMNTEAFFGQGTRLTVV.

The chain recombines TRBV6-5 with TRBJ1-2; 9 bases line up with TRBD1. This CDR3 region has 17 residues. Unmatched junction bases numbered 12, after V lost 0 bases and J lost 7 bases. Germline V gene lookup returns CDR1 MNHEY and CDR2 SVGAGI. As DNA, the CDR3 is TGTGCCAGCAGTTACTCGATTCAACAGGGGGCGTCGGGTGGCTACACCTTC. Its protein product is CASSYSIQQGASGGYTF.

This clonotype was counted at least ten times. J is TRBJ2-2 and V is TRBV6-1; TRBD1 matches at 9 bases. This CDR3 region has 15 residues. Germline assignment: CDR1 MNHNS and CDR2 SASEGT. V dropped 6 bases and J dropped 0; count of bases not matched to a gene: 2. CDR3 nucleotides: TGTGCCAGCAGGGACAGGGGATCGAACACCGGGGAGCTGTTTTTT. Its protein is CASRDRGSNTGELFF.

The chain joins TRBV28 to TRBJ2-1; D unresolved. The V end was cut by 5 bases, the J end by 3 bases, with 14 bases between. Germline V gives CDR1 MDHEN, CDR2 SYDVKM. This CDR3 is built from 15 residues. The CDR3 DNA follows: TGTGCCAGCAGTCTTAAGCGTGTGATCTACAATGAGCAGTTCTTC. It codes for CASSLKRVIYNEQFF.

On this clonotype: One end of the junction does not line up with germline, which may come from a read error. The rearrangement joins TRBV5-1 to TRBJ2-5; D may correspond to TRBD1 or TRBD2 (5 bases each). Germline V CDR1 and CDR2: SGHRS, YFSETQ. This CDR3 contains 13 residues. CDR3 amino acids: CASGLGDQETRCF. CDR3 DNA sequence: TGCGCCAGCGGCTTGGGGGACCAAGAGACCCGGTGCTTC.

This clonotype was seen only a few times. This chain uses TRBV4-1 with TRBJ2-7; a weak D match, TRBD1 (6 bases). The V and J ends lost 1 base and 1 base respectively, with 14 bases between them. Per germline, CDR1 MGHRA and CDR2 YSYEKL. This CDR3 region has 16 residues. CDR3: CASSQVFGTPSYEQYF. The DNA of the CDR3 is TGCGCCAGCAGCCAAGTGTTCGGGACACCGTCCTACGAGCAGTACTTC.

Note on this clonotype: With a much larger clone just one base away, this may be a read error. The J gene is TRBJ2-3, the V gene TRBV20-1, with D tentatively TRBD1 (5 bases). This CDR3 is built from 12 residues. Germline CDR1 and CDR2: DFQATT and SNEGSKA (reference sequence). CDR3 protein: CSAPALTDMQYF. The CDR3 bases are TGCAGTGCTCCCGCTCTGACAGATATGCAGTATTTT.

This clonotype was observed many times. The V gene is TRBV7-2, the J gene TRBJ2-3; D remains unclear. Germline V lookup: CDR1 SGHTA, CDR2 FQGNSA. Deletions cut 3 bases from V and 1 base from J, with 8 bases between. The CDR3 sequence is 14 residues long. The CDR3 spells CASSFYGGTDTQYF. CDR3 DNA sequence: TGTGCCAGCAGCTTCTACGGAGGCACAGATACGCAGTATTTT.

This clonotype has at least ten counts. The CDR3 DNA follows: TGTGCCAGCAGCTTCCTGACCCTAGCGGGGGCGAACACAGATACGCAGTATTTT. Translating it yields CASSFLTLAGANTDTQYF. This chain connects TRBV11-2 to TRBJ2-3; 10 positions agree with TRBD2. V lost 3 bases, J lost 2 bases, and 11 bases stayed unmatched. The CDR3 sequence is 18 residues long. Germline V lookup: CDR1 SGHAT, CDR2 FQNNGV.

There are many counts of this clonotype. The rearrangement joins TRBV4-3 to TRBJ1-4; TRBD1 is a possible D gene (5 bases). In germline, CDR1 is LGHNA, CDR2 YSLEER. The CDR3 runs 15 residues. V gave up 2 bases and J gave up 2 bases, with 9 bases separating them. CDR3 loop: CASSQSGYTNEKLFF. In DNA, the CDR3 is TGCGCCAGCAGCCAATCAGGGTACACTAATGAAAAACTGTTTTTT.

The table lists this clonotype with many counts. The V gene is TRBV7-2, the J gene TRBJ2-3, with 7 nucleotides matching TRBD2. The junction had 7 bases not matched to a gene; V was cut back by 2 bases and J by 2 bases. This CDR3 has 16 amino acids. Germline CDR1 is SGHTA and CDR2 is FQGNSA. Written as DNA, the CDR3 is TGTGCCAGCAGCTTACTCCCGGGGGGTGCCACAGATACGCAGTATTTT. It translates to CASSLLPGGATDTQYF.

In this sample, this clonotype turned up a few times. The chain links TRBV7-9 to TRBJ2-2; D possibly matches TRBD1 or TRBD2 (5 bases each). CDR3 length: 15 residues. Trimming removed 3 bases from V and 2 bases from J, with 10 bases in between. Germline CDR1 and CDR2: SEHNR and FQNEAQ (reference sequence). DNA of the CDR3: TGTGCCAGCAGCTTTGGGGGTTCTAACACCGGGGAGCTGTTTTTT. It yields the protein CASSFGGSNTGELFF.

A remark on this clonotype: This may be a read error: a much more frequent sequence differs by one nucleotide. The CDR3 DNA reads TGCGCCAGCAGCTTGGCCCTGGGACAGGCTTACTACGAGCAGCACTTC. Translating gives CASSLALGQAYYEQHF. The V call is TRBV5-1, the J call TRBJ2-7, with 8 bases identical to TRBD1. Germline V gene sequence: CDR1 SGHRS, CDR2 YFSETQ. The CDR3 is made up of 16 amino acids.

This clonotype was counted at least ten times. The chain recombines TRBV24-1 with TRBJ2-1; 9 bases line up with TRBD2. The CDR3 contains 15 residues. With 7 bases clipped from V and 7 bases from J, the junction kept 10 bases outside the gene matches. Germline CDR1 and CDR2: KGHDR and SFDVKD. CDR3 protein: CATSGAGGSRNEQFF. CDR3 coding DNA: TGTGCCACCAGCGGGGCGGGGGGGTCGAGGAATGAGCAGTTCTTC.

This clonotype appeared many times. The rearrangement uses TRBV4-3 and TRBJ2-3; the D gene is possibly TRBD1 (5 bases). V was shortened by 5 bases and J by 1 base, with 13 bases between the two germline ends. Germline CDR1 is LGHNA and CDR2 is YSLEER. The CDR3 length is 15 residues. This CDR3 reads CASSKWGGRTDTQYF. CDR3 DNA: TGCGCCAGCAGCAAATGGGGCGGACGCACAGATACGCAGTATTTT.

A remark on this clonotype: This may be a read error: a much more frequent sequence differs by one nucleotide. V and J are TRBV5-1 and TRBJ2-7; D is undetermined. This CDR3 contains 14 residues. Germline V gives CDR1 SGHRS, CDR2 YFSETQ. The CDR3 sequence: CASSWTVSSYEQCF. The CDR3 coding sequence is TGCGCCAGCAGTTGGACGGTTTCCTCCTACGAGCAGTGCTTC. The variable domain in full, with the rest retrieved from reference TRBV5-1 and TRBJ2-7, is KAGVTQTPRYLIKTRGQQVTLSCSPISGHRSVSWYQQTPGQGLQFLFEYFSETQRNKGNFPGRFSGRQFSNSRSEMNVSTLELGDSALYLCASSWTVSSYEQCFGPGTRLTVT.

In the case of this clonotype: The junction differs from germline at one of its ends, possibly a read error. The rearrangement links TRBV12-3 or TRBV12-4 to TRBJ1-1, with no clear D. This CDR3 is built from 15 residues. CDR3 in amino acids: CASSFGTNLNAEAFF. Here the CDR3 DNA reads TGTGCCAGCAGTTTCGGCACCAACTTGAACGCTGAAGCTTTCTTT.

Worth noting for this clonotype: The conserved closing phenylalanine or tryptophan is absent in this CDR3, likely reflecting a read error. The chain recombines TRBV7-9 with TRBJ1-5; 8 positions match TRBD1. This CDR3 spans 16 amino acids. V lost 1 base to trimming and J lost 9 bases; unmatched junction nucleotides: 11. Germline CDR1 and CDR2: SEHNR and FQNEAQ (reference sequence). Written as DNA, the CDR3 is TGTGCCAGCAGCTTAGAAGTCGGGACAGGTGCTTCGCCCCAGCATGTT. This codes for CASSLEVGTGASPQHV.

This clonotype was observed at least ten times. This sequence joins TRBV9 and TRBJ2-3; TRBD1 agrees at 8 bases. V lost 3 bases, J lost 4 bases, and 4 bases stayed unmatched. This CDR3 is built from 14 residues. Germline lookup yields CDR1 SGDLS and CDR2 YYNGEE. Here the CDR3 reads CASSAGGPADTQYF. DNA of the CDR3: TGTGCCAGCAGCGCAGGGGGCCCTGCAGATACGCAGTATTTT.

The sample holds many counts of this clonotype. CDR3 sequence reads: CASSLVPNYEQYF. The CDR3 DNA reads TGTGCCAGCAGCTTAGTCCCGAACTACGAGCAGTACTTC. V usage is TRBV7-2 and J usage is TRBJ2-7, with D unclear. Germline CDR1 is SGHTA and CDR2 is FQGNSA. V was clipped by 1 base and J by 3 bases, with 7 bases between them. CDR3 size: 13 residues.

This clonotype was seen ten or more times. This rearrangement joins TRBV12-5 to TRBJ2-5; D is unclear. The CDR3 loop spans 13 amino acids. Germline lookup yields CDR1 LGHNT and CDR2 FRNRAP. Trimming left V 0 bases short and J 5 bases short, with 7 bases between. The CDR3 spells CASGLVLSETQYF. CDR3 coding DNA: TGTGCTAGTGGTTTGGTACTATCGGAGACCCAGTACTTC.

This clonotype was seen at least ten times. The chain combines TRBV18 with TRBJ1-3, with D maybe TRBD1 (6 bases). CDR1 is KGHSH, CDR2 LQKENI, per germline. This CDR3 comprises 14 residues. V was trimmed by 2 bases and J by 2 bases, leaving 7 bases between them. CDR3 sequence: CASSPWDTGNTIYF. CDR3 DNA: TGTGCCAGCTCACCATGGGACACTGGAAACACCATATATTTT.

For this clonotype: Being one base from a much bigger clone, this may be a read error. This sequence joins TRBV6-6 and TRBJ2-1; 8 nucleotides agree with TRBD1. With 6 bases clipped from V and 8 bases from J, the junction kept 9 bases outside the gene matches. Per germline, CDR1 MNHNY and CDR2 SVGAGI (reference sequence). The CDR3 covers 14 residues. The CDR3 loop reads CASRPGRGRDEQFF. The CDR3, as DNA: TGTGCCAGCAGGCCCGGCAGGGGGCGAGATGAGCAGTTCTTC.